This TCR beta chain was recovered during a study of cytomegalovirus exposure and HLA in healthy donors. General study results and limits: It was reported in a later analysis that an Asian-associated ancestry cluster showed fewer N-insertions than the approximately 700-donor mean. Excluded were some V segments that proved indistinguishable, including TRBV6-2 and TRBV6-3.

Primers: 60 Vbeta forward and 13 Jbeta reverse. The repertoire was sequenced with immunoSEQ multiplex PCR; TCRdb's copy has only in-frame clones and lacks some. The table has over 100,000 clones, roughly 68% seen once. CDR3 size: 15 residues. Per the germline V gene, CDR1 is MNHEY and CDR2 is SVGAGI. Trimming removed 4 bases from V and 3 bases from J; junction bases left unmatched: 6. Concerning this clone: Its target is not known.

This chain uses TRBV6-5 with TRBJ2-3, with 8 bases fitting TRBD1. Sequenced: PBMCs. The source of this sequence is a young man in good health and CMV-seropositive. The CDR3 nucleotides read TGTGCCAGCAGTTTAGCCAGGGGGCGGACAGATACGCAGTATTTT. Protein product: CASSLARGRTDTQYF.